Sequencing of this T cell receptor beta chain was carried out in a study of T cell changes during pregnancy in multiple sclerosis. The method was immunoSEQ multiplex PCR; TCRdb's version includes in-frame clones alone and lacks a portion of them. This repertoire shows over 35,000 clones, less than 95% found once; its top ten account for roughly 0.5%. CDR3 size: 14 residues. The germline V gene has CDR1 WSHSY and CDR2 SAAADI. The ends were cut back, 2 bases at V and 2 bases at J, with 7 bases in the middle. The sequence was collected from a female donor in good health, enrolled as a control in a pregnancy study. Sample: CD4+ T cells from peripheral blood mononuclear cells, taken in the first trimester of pregnancy. The chain recombines TRBV10-2 with TRBJ1-5; D unclear. DNA for the CDR3: TGCGCCAGCAGTGAGAATACGGGCAATCAGCCCCAGCATTTT. This encodes CASSENTGNQPQHF.